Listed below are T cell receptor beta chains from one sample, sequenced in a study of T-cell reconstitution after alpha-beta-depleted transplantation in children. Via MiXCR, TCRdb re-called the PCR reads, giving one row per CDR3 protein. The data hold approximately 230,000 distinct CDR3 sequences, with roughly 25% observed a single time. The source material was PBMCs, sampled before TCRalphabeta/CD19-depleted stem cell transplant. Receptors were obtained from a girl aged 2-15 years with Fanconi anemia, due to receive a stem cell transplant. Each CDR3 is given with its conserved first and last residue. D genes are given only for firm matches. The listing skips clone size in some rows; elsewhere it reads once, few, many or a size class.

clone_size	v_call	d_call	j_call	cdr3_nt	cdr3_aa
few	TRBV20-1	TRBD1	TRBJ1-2	TGCAGTGCTAGTAGGCAGGGGGGCTCCTATGGCTACACCTTC	CSASRQGGSYGYTF
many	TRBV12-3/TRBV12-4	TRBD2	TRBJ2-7	TGTGCCAGCAGTTTATTGGCTAGCGGGAGCTCCTACGAGCAGTACTTC	CASSLLASGSSYEQYF
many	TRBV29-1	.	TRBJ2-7	TGCAGCGCCCAAGGGGCGATTGGCTACGAGCAGTACTTC	CSAQGAIGYEQYF
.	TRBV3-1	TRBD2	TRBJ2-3	TGTGCCAGCAGCCAAGGACTAGCGGGAGACAGAGATACGCAGTATTTT	CASSQGLAGDRDTQYF
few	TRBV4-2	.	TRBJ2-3	TGTGCCAGCAGCCACCCAAGCCAACGGGACAAGAGCACAGATACGCAGTATTTT	CASSHPSQRDKSTDTQYF
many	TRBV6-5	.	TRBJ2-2	TGTGCCAGCAGTCGCGGGGAAACCGGGGAGCTGTTTTTT	CASSRGETGELFF
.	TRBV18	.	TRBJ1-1	TGTGCCAGCTCACCACCTCCTCCTCAAGAAGCTTTCTTT	CASSPPPPQEAFF
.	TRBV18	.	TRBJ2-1	TGTGCCAGCTCCGGGGTAGCGGAGCCCAATGAGCAGTTCTTC	CASSGVAEPNEQFF
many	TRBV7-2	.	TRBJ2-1	TGTGCCAGCAGACCTAACAGGGCTACCTACAATGAGCAGTTCTTC	CASRPNRATYNEQFF
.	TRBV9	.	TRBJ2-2	TGTGCCAGCAGCGTCGGCCCTATCTACACCGGGGAGCTGTTTTTT	CASSVGPIYTGELFF
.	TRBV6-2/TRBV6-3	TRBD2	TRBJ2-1	TGTGCCAGCAGTCGACAACAGGTCACTAGCGGGCTGAGCAATGAGCAGTTCTTC	CASSRQQVTSGLSNEQFF
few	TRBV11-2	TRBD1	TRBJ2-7	TGTGCCAGCAGCTTACCGTCCGGACAGGGGTCCTACGAGCAGTACTTC	CASSLPSGQGSYEQYF
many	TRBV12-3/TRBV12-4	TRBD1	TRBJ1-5	TGTGCCAGCAGTTTCCAGGGGGTCGGCGATCAGCCCCAGCATTTT	CASSFQGVGDQPQHF
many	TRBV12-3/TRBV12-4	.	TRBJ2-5	TGTGCCAGCAGTTTAATCGGCCCGAAAGAGACCCAGTACTTC	CASSLIGPKETQYF
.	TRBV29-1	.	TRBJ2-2	TGCAGCGTTGAACTGTTTGAGACATCGAACACCGGGGAGCTGTTTTTT	CSVELFETSNTGELFF
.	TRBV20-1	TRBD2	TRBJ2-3	TGCAGTGCTAGTCTAGCGGGAGGGGGCACAGATACGCAGTATTTT	CSASLAGGGTDTQYF
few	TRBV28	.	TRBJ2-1	TGTGCCAGCATTCCAGGGATGAGCTCCTACAATGAGCAGTTCTTC	CASIPGMSSYNEQFF
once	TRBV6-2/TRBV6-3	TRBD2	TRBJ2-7	TGTGCCAGCAGTGGACTAGCGGAGAAATACGAGCAGTACTTC	CASSGLAEKYEQYF
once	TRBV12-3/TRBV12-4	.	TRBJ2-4	TGTGCCAGCACGAAGAAAAACATTCAGTACTTC	CASTKKNIQYF
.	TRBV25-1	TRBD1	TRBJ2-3	TGTGCCAGCAGTAGCCGGGACAGGGGTTCGGCAGATACGCAGTATTTT	CASSSRDRGSADTQYF
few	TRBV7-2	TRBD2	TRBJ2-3	TGTGCCAGCAGCTTATCGCTAGCGGGGGGGCTCTTTACGCAGTATTTT	CASSLSLAGGLFTQYF
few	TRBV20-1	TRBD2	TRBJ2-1	TGCAGTGCTAGGAGCGGGACTAGCGGGAGTCGACAGTTCTTC	CSARSGTSGSRQFF
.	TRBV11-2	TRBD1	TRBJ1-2	TGTGCCAGCAGCCCATGGGACAGGTTGGCCGTTTTTAACTATGGCTACACCTTC	CASSPWDRLAVFNYGYTF
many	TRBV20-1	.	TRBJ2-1	TGCAGTGCCCACTCGAGCAGCTTCGATGAGCAGTTCTTC	CSAHSSSFDEQFF
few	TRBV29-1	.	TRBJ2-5	TGCAGCGTTGGCCTTTTGGAGACCCAGTACTTC	CSVGLLETQYF
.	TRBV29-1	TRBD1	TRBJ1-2	TGCAGCGTTGAAGGAACGGAATACAGGGGGCCCTATGGCTACACCTTC	CSVEGTEYRGPYGYTF
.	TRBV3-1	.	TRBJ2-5	TGTGCCAGCAGCCTTCATCAACTAGTCCCTCAAGAGACCCAGTACTTC	CASSLHQLVPQETQYF
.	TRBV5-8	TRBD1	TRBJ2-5	TGTGCCAGCAGCTTAGGCCGGACAGGGCAAGAGACCCAGTACTTC	CASSLGRTGQETQYF
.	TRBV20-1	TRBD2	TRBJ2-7	TGCAGTGCTGGCTCTAGCGGGAGGCGGGCTTTTTACGAGCAGTACTTC	CSAGSSGRRAFYEQYF
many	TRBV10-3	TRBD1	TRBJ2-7	TGTGCCATCAGGACAGGGGAAGGGTCTTACGAGCAGTACTTC	CAIRTGEGSYEQYF
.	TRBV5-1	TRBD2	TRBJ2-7	TGCGCCAGCAGCTTGGGAAGCGGGGGAACCTACGAGCAGTACTTC	CASSLGSGGTYEQYF
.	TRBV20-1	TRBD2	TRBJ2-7	TGCAGTGCTAGAGAGCGGGGGGCCCTACTCGAGCAGTACTTC	CSARERGALLEQYF
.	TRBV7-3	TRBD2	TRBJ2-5	TGTGCCAGCAGCTTAACTTCCGGGACTACGTTAGAGACCCAGTACTTC	CASSLTSGTTLETQYF
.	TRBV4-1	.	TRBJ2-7	TGCGCCAGCAGCCAAGAGTTAAGCGGTAGTCCCTACGAGCAGTACTTC	CASSQELSGSPYEQYF
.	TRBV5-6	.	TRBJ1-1	TGTGCCAGCAGCTTCTTTTCAGGGTCCCTCGGGGCTTTCTTT	CASSFFSGSLGAFF
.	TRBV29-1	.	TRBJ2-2	TGCAGCGTTGGGGCCGGTACCGGGGAGCTGTTTTTT	CSVGAGTGELFF
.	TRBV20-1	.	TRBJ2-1	TGCAGTGCTGGCCCCGGAGCGTACAATGAGCAGTTCTTC	CSAGPGAYNEQFF
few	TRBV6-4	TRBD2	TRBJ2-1	TGTGCCAGCAGTGACTCTAGCACTAGCGGGTACAATGAGCAGTTCTTC	CASSDSSTSGYNEQFF
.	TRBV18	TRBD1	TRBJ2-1	TGTGCCAGCTCACGCAGAGACAGGGGGCGTGATGAGCAGTTCTTC	CASSRRDRGRDEQFF
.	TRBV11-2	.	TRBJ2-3	TGTGCCAGCAGCTTATCCGCCCCGACTACAACTAGCACAGATACGCAGTATTTT	CASSLSAPTTTSTDTQYF
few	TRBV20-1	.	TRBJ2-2	TGCAGTGCTAGTGAGGGCACCGGGGAGCTGTTTTTT	CSASEGTGELFF
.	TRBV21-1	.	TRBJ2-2	TGTGCCAGCAGCAAAGATGCGGCCGGGGAGCTGTTTTTT	CASSKDAAGELFF
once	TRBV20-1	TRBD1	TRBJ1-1	TGCAGTGCTAGAGGACTAGGAGACAGGGCGGGTCCGGGGAGGAACACTGAAGCTTTCTTT	CSARGLGDRAGPGRNTEAFF
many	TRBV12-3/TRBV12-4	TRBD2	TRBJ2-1	TGTGCCAGCAGTTTCAGCGGGAGGAGCTCCTACAATGAGCAGTTCTTC	CASSFSGRSSYNEQFF
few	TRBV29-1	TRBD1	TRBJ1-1	TGCAGCGTTGTCAGGGGGCGCAGGACTGAAGCTTTCTTT	CSVVRGRRTEAFF
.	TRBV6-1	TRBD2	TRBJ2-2	TGTGCCAGCAGGTCAGCGGGAGGGAACACCGGGGAGCTGTTTTTT	CASRSAGGNTGELFF
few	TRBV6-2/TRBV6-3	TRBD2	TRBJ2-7	TGTGCCAGCAGTAAGGGGCTAGCGGAAACCTACGAGCAGTACTTC	CASSKGLAETYEQYF
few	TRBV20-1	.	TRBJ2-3	TGCAGTGCGCTCGACATGGCTTCCTTTCTCACAGATACGCAGTATTTT	CSALDMASFLTDTQYF
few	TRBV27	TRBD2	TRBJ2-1	TGTGCCAGCAGTTTATTAGGGCTAGCGGAAGACTACAATGAGCAGTTCTTC	CASSLLGLAEDYNEQFF
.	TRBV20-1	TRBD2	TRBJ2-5	TGCAGTGCGGATCTAGCGGGAGGAGAGACCCAGTACTTC	CSADLAGGETQYF
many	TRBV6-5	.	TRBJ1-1	TGTGCCAGCAGTTCCAGGGTTCGGGGTAAGGACACTGAAGCTTTCTTT	CASSSRVRGKDTEAFF
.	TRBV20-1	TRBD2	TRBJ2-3	TGCAGTGCTAGAGCCCTAGCGGGAGTAGAGAATACGCAGTATTTT	CSARALAGVENTQYF
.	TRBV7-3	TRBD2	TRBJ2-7	TGTGCCAGCAGCTTCGTGGGCGGGAGCTACGAGCAGTACTTC	CASSFVGGSYEQYF
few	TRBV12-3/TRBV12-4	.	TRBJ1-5	TGTGCCAGCAGTCCCCGGACTCCATCGGGGCCCCAGCATTTT	CASSPRTPSGPQHF
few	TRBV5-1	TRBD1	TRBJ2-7	TGCGCCAGCAGCTTACGCCAGACAGGGTTGGATCGGTACGAGCAGTACTTC	CASSLRQTGLDRYEQYF